This T cell receptor (beta chain) was sequenced for a study of T-cell reconstitution after alpha-beta-depleted transplantation in children. Overall study results and limits: Surviving recipient cells, namely T cells and thymic progenitors, were the source of high day-60 TCRbeta diversity in some patients. When one year had passed after transplant, most T-cell counts and diversity came from newly produced T cells. It was reported that alpha-beta T cells came from several hundred expanded graft clones (about two months after transplant).

With respect to this clonotype: The target antigen is unknown.

TCRbeta library preparation incorporated unique molecular identifiers. MiXCR, applied by TCRdb to the PCR reads, yields one record per CDR3 protein. Of about 830,000 distinct CDR3 sequences detected, about 15% appear once; the ten largest clones hold roughly 5%. The CDR3 is 15 amino acids. V lost 0 bases to trimming and J lost 3 bases; unmatched junction nucleotides: 1. Looked up from germline, CDR1 is LGHNA and CDR2 is YNFKEQ. This receptor was taken from a male patient younger than 18 who had a stem cell transplant for acute lymphoblastic leukemia, so the T cells may come from the graft donor. The sample consisted of PBMCs, mostly from graft donor cells, taken 360 days after TCRalphabeta/CD19-depleted stem cell transplant. The chain recombines TRBV4-2 with TRBJ2-5, with TRBD1 matching over 10 bases. The DNA for the CDR3 is TGTGCCAGCAGCCAAGATGGGACAGGGGAAGAGACCCAGTACTTC. This encodes CASSQDGTGEETQYF.